The clone carrying this T cell receptor beta chain appeared a few times. Antigen unknown. Both iRepertoire HTBI primers and Arm-PCR of CDR3 regions were used to build the TCR beta libraries. TCRdb used MiXCR to reprocess the multiplex PCR reads, holding one entry per CDR3 protein. This table has approximately 400,000 distinct CDR3 sequences, 15% appearing once. The CDR3 runs 16 residues. From germline, CDR1 is LNHDA and CDR2 SQIVND (reference sequence). With V trimmed by 6 bases and J by 7 bases, 10 bases remained unmatched. Time point here: newly diagnosed GD, antithyroid drugs for less than 3 months. Construction of the TCR library relied on RNA isolated from PBMCs. About 9.2 milliliters of peripheral blood were taken and placed in EDTA tubes. The data belong to a study of regulatory T cells in long-lasting Graves disease. Study conclusions and caveats: Newly diagnosed Graves' patients exceeded persistent ones in TCR diversity. Persistent disease samples used TRBV28, TRBJ1-2 and TRBJ2-5 preferentially.

These sequences were also reported in another study, on T cells in Graves' hyperthyroidism and ophthalmopathy. That source adds: These patients, aged 18 to 65, had recently diagnosed hyperthyroidism lasting under 2 months.

This clonotype was sampled from a woman aged 30 to 39 with Graves disease. The V call is TRBV19, the J call TRBJ2-1, with 12 bases lining up with TRBD2. The source was peripheral blood mononuclear cells (PBMCs), collected at new diagnosis, from a patient treated with antithyroid drugs. CDR3 region: CASRLGGTSGSNEQFF. As DNA, the CDR3 is TGTGCCAGTAGACTGGGGGGGACTAGCGGGTCGAATGAGCAGTTCTTC.